This TCR beta chain was recorded in a study of metastatic and nonmetastatic thyroid tumors. Study context: Across peripheral blood and tumor or nodule tissue samples taken from malignant and benign thyroid patients, the repertoires were compared with one another.

Before thyroid surgery, none of the patients had received any treatment. The study's findings and limits: A significant increase in TCR beta diversity was reportedly seen in malignant thyroid tumors relative to benign nodules, in blood and tumor.

Judged by abundance, this clone is medium-sized. Antigen specificity is unknown. As originally analysed: Clinicopathological groups of papillary thyroid cancer showed CDR3 differences that were used to build a distant-metastasis classifier. TCRdb re-called clones via MiXCR from the PCR reads. TCRdb, not the original authors, processed these V and J calls. The table lists some 40,000 clones, approximately 12% of them singletons. The sequencing input was blood. The sequence was collected from a female donor with papillary thyroid cancer or a benign thyroid nodule (not recorded which). Some clones in this sample may be carry-over from other donors' samples.

CDR3 DNA: TGTGCCAGCTCCCGGACAGGGGCTTTGAGCAATGAGCAGTTCTTC. Amino acids: CASSRTGALSNEQFF. The chain links TRBV6-9 to TRBJ2-1; 9 nucleotides match TRBD1. There are 15 residues in the CDR3. The junction had 11 bases not matched to a gene; V was cut back by 8 bases and J by 6 bases. CDR1 and CDR2 from the germline V gene are MNHGY and SVAAGI.